The T cell receptor (beta chain) under discussion was sequenced for a study of T-cell reconstitution after alpha-beta-depleted transplantation in children. Study results and limitations: T-cell numbers and diversity, one year after transplant, stemmed largely from T cells that were newly produced. Some patients' high day-60 TCRbeta diversity was attributed to recipient cells surviving conditioning.

The length of the CDR3 is 15 residues. V was clipped by 5 bases and J by 7 bases; unmatched bases: 8. Looked up from germline, CDR1 is SSHAT and CDR2 is FNYEAQ (reference sequence). Preparing the TCRbeta library involved the use of unique molecular identifiers. TCRdb re-derived calls from the PCR reads in MiXCR, one entry per CDR3 protein. The repertoire holds 90,000 to 100,000 distinct CDR3 sequences, with about a quarter as singletons. About this clonotype itself: The antigen is not known.

The specimen comprised PBMCs, sampled before TCRalphabeta/CD19-depleted stem cell transplant. The V and J genes are TRBV7-7 and TRBJ2-1; 10 bases are shared with TRBD2. The sequence came from a boy between 2 and 10 years old with acute lymphoblastic leukemia, due to receive a stem cell transplant. CDR3 bases: TGTGCCAGCAGCGCGGGACTAGCGCGAAGGAATGAGCAGTTCTTC. This gives the protein CASSAGLARRNEQFF.